This TCR beta chain was retrieved from a study of T cells expressing NK-cell markers. 5'RACE template switching with UMIs generated TCR beta cDNA. TCRdb reprocessed the 5' RACE reads and reports one entry per CDR3 protein, with no DNA. The repertoire table contains 250,000 to 300,000 distinct CDR3 sequences. The germline V gene encodes CDR1 LGHDT and CDR2 YNNKEL (reference sequence). CDR3 length: 14 residues. The chain employs TRBV3-1 and TRBJ2-2. The source material was blood T cells: a sorted CD56 or NKG2C T cell subset, CD4+ or CD8+ T cells, or bulk PBMC T cells (not recorded which). The TCR comes from a woman aged 18-70 years in good health. The CDR3 spells CASSPIQSTGELFF.